This T cell receptor beta chain was captured in a study of cytomegalovirus exposure and HLA in healthy donors. Study-level results: Listed as cytomegalovirus-associated were roughly 180 TCR beta chains.

J was trimmed by 1 base and V by 4 bases; bases with no gene match: 1. Germline CDR1 is MNHEY and CDR2 is SMNVEV (reference sequence). This CDR3 contains 15 residues. Comments on this clone: What it recognizes is unknown.

Clones were read by immunoSEQ multiplex PCR, and TCRdb kept only the in-frame ones, dropping some. The top ten clones hold approximately 1.1% of a sample with over 250,000 clones, 87% of them seen once. The J gene is TRBJ1-5, the V gene TRBV27, with 10 bases matching TRBD1. Sequenced: PBMCs. This sequence was found in a woman in her thirties in good health and CMV-seropositive. In nucleotides, the CDR3 is TGTGCCAGCAGTTCGACAGGGGGCAGCAATCAGCCCCAGCATTTT. Translating it yields CASSSTGGSNQPQHF.